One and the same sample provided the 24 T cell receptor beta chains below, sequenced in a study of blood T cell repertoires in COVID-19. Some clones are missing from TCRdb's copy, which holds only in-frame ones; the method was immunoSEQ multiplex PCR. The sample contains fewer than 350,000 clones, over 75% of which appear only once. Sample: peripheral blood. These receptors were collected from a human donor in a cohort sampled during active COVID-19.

CDR3 in amino acids: CSVGGQGQFNEQFF. For the CDR3, the DNA is TGCAGCGTTGGGGGACAGGGGCAGTTCAATGAGCAGTTCTTC. The chain links TRBV29-1 to TRBJ2-1, with 10 bases that match TRBD1. CDR3 length equals 14 residues. Losses at the gene ends were 4 bases for V and 6 bases for J; bases not matched to a gene: 6. CDR1 and CDR2 (germline): SQVTM, ANQGSEA.

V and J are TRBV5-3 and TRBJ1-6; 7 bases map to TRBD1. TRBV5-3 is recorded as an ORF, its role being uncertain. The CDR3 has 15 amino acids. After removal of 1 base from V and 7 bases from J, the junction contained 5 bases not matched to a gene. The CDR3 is CARSLKGARNSPLHF. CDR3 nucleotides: TGTGCCAGAAGCTTGAAGGGGGCTCGGAATTCACCCCTCCACTTT.

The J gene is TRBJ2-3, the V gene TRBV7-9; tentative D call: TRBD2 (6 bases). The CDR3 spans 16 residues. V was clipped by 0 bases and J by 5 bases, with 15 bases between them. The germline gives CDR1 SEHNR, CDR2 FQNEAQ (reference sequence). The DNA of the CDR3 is TGTGCCAGCAGCTTAGCGTACGGGGAGGAGGGAGATACGCAGTATTTT. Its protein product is CASSLAYGEEGDTQYF.

CDR3 in amino acids: CAIRDRNTGELFF. CDR3 sequence (DNA): TGTGCCATACGGGACAGGAACACCGGGGAGCTGTTTTTT. V and J are TRBV2 and TRBJ2-2, with 7 bases matching TRBD1. CDR1 is SNHLY, CDR2 FYNNEI, per germline. This CDR3 is built from 13 residues. After removal of 10 bases from V and 1 base from J, the junction contained 3 bases not matched to a gene.

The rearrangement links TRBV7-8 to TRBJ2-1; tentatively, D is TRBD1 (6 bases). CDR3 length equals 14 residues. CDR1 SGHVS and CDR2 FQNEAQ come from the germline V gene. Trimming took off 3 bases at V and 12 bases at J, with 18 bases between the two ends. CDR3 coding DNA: TGTGCCAGCAGCTTTTCACGAGACAGGCCTACGCAGTTCTTC. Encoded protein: CASSFSRDRPTQFF.

This CDR3 is CASSEAKESGTEAFF. In DNA form, the CDR3 reads TGTGCCAGCAGTGAAGCGAAAGAGAGCGGGACTGAAGCTTTCTTT. V usage is TRBV25-1 and J usage is TRBJ1-1; D is uncertain. The CDR3 is 15 residues long. CDR1 and CDR2 (germline): MGHDK, SYGVNS. Trimming took 2 bases from V and 5 from J, leaving 15 bases between them. Looking up the rest from reference TRBV25-1 and TRBJ1-1 gives the full variable domain: EADIYQTPRYLVIGTGKKITLECSQTMGHDKMYWYQQDPGMELHLIHYSYGVNSTEKGDLSSESTVSRIRTEHFPLTLESARPSHTSQYLCASSEAKESGTEAFFGQGTRLTVV.

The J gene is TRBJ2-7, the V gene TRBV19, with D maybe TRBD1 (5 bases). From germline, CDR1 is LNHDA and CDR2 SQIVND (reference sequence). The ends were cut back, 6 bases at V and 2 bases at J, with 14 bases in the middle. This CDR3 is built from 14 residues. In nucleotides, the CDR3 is TGTGCCAGTAGATTTTCCAGGGATACCTACGAGCAGTACTTC. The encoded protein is CASRFSRDTYEQYF.

CDR3 in DNA: TGTGCCAGCAGCATGGGACAGCCAGAAGGGACCATATATTTT. It codes for CASSMGQPEGTIYF. The V and J genes are TRBV9 and TRBJ1-3; TRBD1 aligns across 7 bases. The CDR3 length is 14 residues. V lost 4 bases and J lost 10; bases outside the gene matches: 11. Germline loops: CDR1 SGDLS, CDR2 YYNGEE.

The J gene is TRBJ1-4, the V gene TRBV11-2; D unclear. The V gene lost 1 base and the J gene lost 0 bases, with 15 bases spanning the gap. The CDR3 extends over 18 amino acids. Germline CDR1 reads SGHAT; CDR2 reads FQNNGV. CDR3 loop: CASSLVGRRTATNEKLFF. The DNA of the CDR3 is TGTGCCAGCAGCTTAGTCGGGAGGAGGACGGCAACTAATGAAAAACTGTTTTTT.

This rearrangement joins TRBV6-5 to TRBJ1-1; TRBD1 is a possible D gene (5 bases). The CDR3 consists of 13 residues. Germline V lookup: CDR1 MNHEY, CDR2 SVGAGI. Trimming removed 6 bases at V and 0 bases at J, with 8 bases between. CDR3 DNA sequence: TGTGCCAGCAGCTCAGGGATGAACACTGAAGCTTTCTTT. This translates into CASSSGMNTEAFF.

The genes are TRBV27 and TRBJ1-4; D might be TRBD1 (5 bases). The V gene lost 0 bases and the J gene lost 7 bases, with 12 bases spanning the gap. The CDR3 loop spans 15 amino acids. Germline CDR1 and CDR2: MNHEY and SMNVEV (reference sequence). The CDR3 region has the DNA TGTGCCAGCAGTTTATCACCAGGGATAAGTGAAAAACTGTTTTTT. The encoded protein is CASSLSPGISEKLFF.

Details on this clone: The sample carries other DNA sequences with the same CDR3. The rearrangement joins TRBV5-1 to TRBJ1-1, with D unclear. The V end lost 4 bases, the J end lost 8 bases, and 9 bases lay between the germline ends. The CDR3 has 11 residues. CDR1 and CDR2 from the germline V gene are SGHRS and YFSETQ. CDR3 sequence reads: CASSLTGEAFF. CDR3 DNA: TGCGCCAGCAGCCTAACGGGGGAAGCTTTCTTT.

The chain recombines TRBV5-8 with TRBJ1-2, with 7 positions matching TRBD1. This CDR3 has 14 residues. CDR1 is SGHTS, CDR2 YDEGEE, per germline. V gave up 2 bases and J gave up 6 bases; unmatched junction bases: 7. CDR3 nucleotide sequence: TGTGCCAGCAGCTTTGAGGGGGCGAGCGATGGCTACACCTTC. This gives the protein CASSFEGASDGYTF. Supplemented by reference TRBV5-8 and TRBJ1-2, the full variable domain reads EAGVTQSPTHLIKTRGQQATLRCSPISGHTSVYWYQQALGLGLQFLLWYDEGEERNRGNFPPRFSGRQFPNYSSELNVNALELEDSALYLCASSFEGASDGYTFGSGTRLTVV.

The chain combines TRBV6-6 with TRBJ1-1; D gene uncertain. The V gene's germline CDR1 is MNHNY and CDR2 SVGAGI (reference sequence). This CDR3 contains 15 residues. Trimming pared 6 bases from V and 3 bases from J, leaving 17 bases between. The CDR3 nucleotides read TGTGCCAGCAGCGAGGGCAGATTTCGGGACACTGAAGCTTTCTTT. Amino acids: CASSEGRFRDTEAFF.

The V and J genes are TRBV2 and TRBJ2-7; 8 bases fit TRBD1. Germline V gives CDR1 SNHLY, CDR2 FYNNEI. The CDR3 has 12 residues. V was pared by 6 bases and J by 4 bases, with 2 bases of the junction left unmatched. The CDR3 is CASSRTGYEQYF. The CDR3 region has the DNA TGTGCCAGCAGCAGGACAGGGTACGAGCAGTACTTC.

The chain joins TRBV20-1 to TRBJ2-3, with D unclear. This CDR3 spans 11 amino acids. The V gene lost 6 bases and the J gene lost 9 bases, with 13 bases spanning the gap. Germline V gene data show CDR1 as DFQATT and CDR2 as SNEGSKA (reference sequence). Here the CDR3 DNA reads TGCAGTGCAACTCTAGAATACACGCAGTATTTT. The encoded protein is CSATLEYTQYF.

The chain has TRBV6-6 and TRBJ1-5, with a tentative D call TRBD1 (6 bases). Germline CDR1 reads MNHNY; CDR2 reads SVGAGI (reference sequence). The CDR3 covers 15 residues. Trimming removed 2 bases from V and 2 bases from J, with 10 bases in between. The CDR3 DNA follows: TGTGCCAGCAGTTACGTACAGGGCCGCAATCAGCCCCAGCATTTT. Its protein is CASSYVQGRNQPQHF.

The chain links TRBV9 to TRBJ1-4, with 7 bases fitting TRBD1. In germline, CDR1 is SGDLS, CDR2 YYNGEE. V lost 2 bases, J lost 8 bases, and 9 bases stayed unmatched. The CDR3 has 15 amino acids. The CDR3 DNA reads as TGTGCCAGCAGCGTCCAGACAGGGCTAAAGGAAAAACTGTTTTTT. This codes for CASSVQTGLKEKLFF.

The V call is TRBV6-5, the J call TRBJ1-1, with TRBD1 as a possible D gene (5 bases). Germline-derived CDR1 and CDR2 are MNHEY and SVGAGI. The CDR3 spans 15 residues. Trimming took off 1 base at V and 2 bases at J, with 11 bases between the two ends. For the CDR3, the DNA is TGTGCCAGCAGTTACTTCCAGGGCTCAAACACTGAAGCTTTCTTT. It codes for CASSYFQGSNTEAFF.

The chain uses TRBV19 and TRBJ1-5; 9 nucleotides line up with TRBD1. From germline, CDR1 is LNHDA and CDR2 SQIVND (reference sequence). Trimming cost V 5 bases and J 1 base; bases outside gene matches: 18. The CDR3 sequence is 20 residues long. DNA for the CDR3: TGTGCCAGTAGTCACCCGGTCGGGACAGGGACAACTGGAAGCAATCAGCCCCAGCATTTT. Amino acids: CASSHPVGTGTTGSNQPQHF.

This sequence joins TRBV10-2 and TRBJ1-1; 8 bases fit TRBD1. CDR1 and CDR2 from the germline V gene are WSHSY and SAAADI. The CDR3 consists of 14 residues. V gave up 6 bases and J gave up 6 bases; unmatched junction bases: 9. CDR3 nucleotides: TGCGCCAGCAGGATAGACAGGGGAAAGTCTGAAGCTTTCTTT. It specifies CASRIDRGKSEAFF.

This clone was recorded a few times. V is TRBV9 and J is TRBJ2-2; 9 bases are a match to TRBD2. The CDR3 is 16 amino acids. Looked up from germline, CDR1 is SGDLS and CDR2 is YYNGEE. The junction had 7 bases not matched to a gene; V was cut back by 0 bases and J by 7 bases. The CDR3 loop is CASSVDWRGGGGELFF. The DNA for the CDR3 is TGTGCCAGCAGCGTAGATTGGCGGGGGGGCGGCGGGGAGCTGTTTTTT. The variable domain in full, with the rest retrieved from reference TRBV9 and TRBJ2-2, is DSGVTQTPKHLITATGQRVTLRCSPRSGDLSVYWYQQSLDQGLQFLIQYYNGEERAKGNILERFSAQQFPDLHSELNLSSLELGDSALYFCASSVDWRGGGGELFFGEGSRLTVL.

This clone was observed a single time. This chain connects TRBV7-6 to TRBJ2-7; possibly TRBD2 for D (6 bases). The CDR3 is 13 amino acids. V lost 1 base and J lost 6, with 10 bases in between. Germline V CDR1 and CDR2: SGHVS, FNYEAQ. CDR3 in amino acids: CASSLEQGGEQYF. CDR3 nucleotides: TGTGCCAGCAGCTTAGAGCAGGGAGGCGAGCAGTACTTC.

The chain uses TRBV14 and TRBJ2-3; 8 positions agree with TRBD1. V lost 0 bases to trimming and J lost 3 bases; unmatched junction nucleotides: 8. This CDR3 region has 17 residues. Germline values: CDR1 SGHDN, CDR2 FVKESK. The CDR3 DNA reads TGTGCCAGCAGCCAAGATTCCAGGGGGCGTGGGACAGATACGCAGTATTTT. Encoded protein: CASSQDSRGRGTDTQYF. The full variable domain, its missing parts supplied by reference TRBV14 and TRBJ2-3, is EAGVTQFPSHSVIEKGQTVTLRCDPISGHDNLYWYRRVMGKEIKFLLHFVKESKQDESGMPNNRFLAERTGGTYSTLKVQPAELEDSGVYFCASSQDSRGRGTDTQYFGPGTRLTVL.